Following are 32 T cell receptor beta chains from one sample sequenced in a study of T cells in Graves' hyperthyroidism and ophthalmopathy. TCR beta CDR3 sequences were amplified from RNA transcripts. The HTBI primer set drove a first-round RT-PCR of the TCR CDR3. TCRdb analysed the multiplex PCR reads with MiXCR anew, one entry per CDR3 protein. The sample contains about 360,000 distinct CDR3 sequences, approximately 14% of which appear only once. Specimen: blood. These receptors came from a young woman with Graves' hyperthyroidism that later progressed to Graves' ophthalmopathy.

This clonotype was counted at least ten times. The chain uses TRBV30 and TRBJ1-1, with D unresolved. Germline CDR1 reads GTSNPN; CDR2 reads SVGIG (reference sequence). This CDR3 spans 13 amino acids. Trimming shortened V by 0 bases and J by 1 base, and 6 bases separated the two germline ends. The CDR3 coding sequence is TGTGCCTGGAGTGTAGGCGGGAACACTGAAGCTTTCTTT. Translation: CAWSVGGNTEAFF. The full variable domain, its missing parts supplied by reference TRBV30 and TRBJ1-1, is SQTIHQWPATLVQPVGSPLSLECTVEGTSNPNLYWYRQAAGRGLQLLFYSVGIGQISSEVPQNLSASRPQDRQFILSSKKLLLSDSGFYLCAWSVGGNTEAFFGQGTRLTVV.

This clonotype was counted ten times or more. CDR3 sequence (DNA): TGTGCCAGCAGTCTAAGAATTCTAGCGGGAGCTGGAGATACGCAGTATTTT. The encoded protein is CASSLRILAGAGDTQYF. J is TRBJ2-3 and V is TRBV6-2 or TRBV6-3; 10 bases line up with TRBD2. Germline CDR1 is MNHEY and CDR2 is SVGEGT. The V segment lost 5 bases and the J segment 5 bases; nucleotides outside the gene matches: 13. This CDR3 region has 17 residues.

This clonotype was seen a handful of times. The CDR3 region is CASSQERQAPSEKLFF. For the CDR3, the DNA is TGTGCCAGCAGCCAAGAAAGGCAGGCCCCTAGTGAAAAACTGTTTTTT. V gene TRBV4-2 combines with J gene TRBJ1-4, with D hard to call. This CDR3 contains 16 residues. CDR1 is LGHNA and CDR2 is YNFKEQ in the germline V gene. V was clipped by 0 bases and J by 7 bases, with 15 bases between them.

As for this clonotype: An end of the junction does not agree with germline; a read error may underlie this. This sequence joins TRBV19 and TRBJ2-4; the D is unclear. This CDR3 has 14 residues. Germline-derived CDR1 and CDR2 are LNHDA and SQIVND (reference sequence). The CDR3: CASSSSIAKNIQYF. CDR3 nucleotide sequence: TGTGCCAGTAGTAGTAGTATTGCCAAAAACATCCAGTACTTC. The full variable domain, rest sourced from reference TRBV19 and TRBJ2-4, is DGGITQSPKYLFRKEGQNVTLSCEQNLNHDAMYWYRQDPGQGLRLIYYSQIVNDFQKGDIAEGYSVSREKKESFPLTVTSAQKNPTAFYLCASSSSIAKNIQYFGAGTRLSVL.

The V gene is TRBV15, the J gene TRBJ1-2; 7 bases align to TRBD1. The CDR3 consists of 15 residues. Germline CDR1 is LNHNV and CDR2 is YYDKDF (reference sequence). J lost 7 bases, V lost 1 base, and 9 bases had no gene match. The chain's CDR3 is CATSRGGGQFFGYTF. As DNA, the CDR3 is TGTGCCACCAGCAGAGGTGGGGGACAGTTCTTTGGCTACACCTTC.

In its sample, this clonotype was seen many times. The chain joins TRBV27 to TRBJ2-1; possible D gene TRBD2, 5 bases. V gave up 0 bases and J gave up 8 bases, with 14 bases separating them. This CDR3 has 15 residues. CDR1 and CDR2 (germline): MNHEY, SMNVEV (reference sequence). The CDR3 nucleotides are TGTGCCAGCAGTTTATCTGCGGGTATCTTCGATGAGCAGTTCTTC. It translates to CASSLSAGIFDEQFF.

There are many counts of this clonotype. This chain links TRBV11-2 with TRBJ2-7; 7 bases are shared with TRBD2. CDR1 and CDR2 from the germline V gene are SGHAT and FQNNGV. The V segment lost 1 base and the J segment 1 base; nucleotides outside the gene matches: 7. The CDR3 is made up of 16 amino acids. In DNA, the CDR3 is TGTGCCAGCAGCTTAGTTTCTAGCGGTACGTCCTACGAGCAGTACTTC. As protein: CASSLVSSGTSYEQYF.

The sample holds a few counts of this clonotype. The chain is built from TRBV5-8 and TRBJ2-3, with 8 bases identical to TRBD2. The CDR3 totals 18 residues. Trimming removed 0 bases from V and 4 bases from J; junction bases left unmatched: 13. Germline CDR1 and CDR2: SGHTS and YDEGEE. The CDR3 sequence: CASSLVLQRELVADTQYF. CDR3 DNA sequence: TGTGCCAGCAGCTTGGTTTTGCAGCGGGAGCTAGTGGCAGATACGCAGTATTTT.

This clonotype was detected only a few times. The V and J genes are TRBV9 and TRBJ2-1; D is possibly TRBD2 (6 bases). This CDR3 has 16 residues. The germline V gene has CDR1 SGDLS and CDR2 YYNGEE. V was cut by 0 bases and J by 8 bases, with 18 bases left in between. The CDR3 DNA sequence: TGTGCCAGCAGCGTAGATCCGGGACTCCTTGTGGATGAGCAGTTCTTC. Its translation: CASSVDPGLLVDEQFF.

At least ten counts were recorded for this clonotype. The V call is TRBV19, the J call TRBJ2-2; D is perhaps TRBD1 or TRBD2 (5 bases each). The CDR3 spans 15 residues. Trimming took 8 bases from V and 0 from J, leaving 13 bases between them. Germline CDR1 and CDR2: LNHDA and SQIVND (reference sequence). CDR3 DNA sequence: TGTGCCAGTTCTCCGGGGCTAACGAACACCGGGGAGCTGTTTTTT. Its translation is CASSPGLTNTGELFF. Full variable domain (missing parts from reference TRBV19 and TRBJ2-2): DGGITQSPKYLFRKEGQNVTLSCEQNLNHDAMYWYRQDPGQGLRLIYYSQIVNDFQKGDIAEGYSVSREKKESFPLTVTSAQKNPTAFYLCASSPGLTNTGELFFGEGSRLTVL.

The chain joins TRBV27 to TRBJ1-1, with TRBD1 as a possible D gene (6 bases). Germline loops: CDR1 MNHEY, CDR2 SMNVEV (reference sequence). V dropped 2 bases and J dropped 4 bases, with 14 bases sitting between them. There are 15 residues in the CDR3. The chain's CDR3 is CASSLRQDRATEAFF. The CDR3 bases are TGTGCCAGCAGTTTACGACAGGACAGAGCCACTGAAGCTTTCTTT.

V is TRBV5-6 and J is TRBJ1-4; D might be TRBD1 (6 bases). The length of the CDR3 is 14 residues. From germline, CDR1 is SGHDT and CDR2 YYEEEE. Trimming pared 4 bases from V and 7 bases from J, leaving 14 bases between. The CDR3 is CASSRTGRVEKLFF. CDR3 coding DNA: TGTGCCAGCAGCAGAACAGGGAGGGTTGAAAAACTGTTTTTT.

V and J are TRBV20-1 and TRBJ2-3; possibly TRBD2 for D (6 bases). CDR1 is DFQATT and CDR2 is SNEGSKA in the germline V gene (reference sequence). The CDR3 contains 17 residues. The ends were cut back, 1 base at V and 2 bases at J, with 19 bases in the middle. The CDR3 here is CSARVWPSETYTDTQYF. Written as DNA, the CDR3 is TGCAGTGCTAGAGTATGGCCTAGCGAGACATACACAGATACGCAGTATTTT.

As concerns this clonotype: It may be a read error: a sequence one base away is much more abundant. V gene TRBV6-2 or TRBV6-3 combines with J gene TRBJ2-7, with D maybe TRBD2 (5 bases). Germline lookup yields CDR1 MNHEY and CDR2 SVGEGT. This CDR3 has 13 residues. V dropped 4 bases and J dropped 7 bases, with 14 bases sitting between them. The DNA of the CDR3 is TGTGCCAGCAGTTCACTCCAAGGGAGTGAGCAGTACTTC. Its protein is CASSSLQGSEQYF.

This clonotype turned up a few times. The chain is built from TRBV6-6 and TRBJ2-1; 7 bases fit TRBD2. V gave up 0 bases and J gave up 7 bases; unmatched junction bases: 6. Germline V gene lookup returns CDR1 MNHNY and CDR2 SVGAGI (reference sequence). This CDR3 comprises 15 residues. Written as DNA, the CDR3 is TGTGCCAGCAGTTACTCGGGAGGGTCTGTTAATGAGCAGTTCTTC. Translated: CASSYSGGSVNEQFF.

This clonotype was seen ten or more times. The CDR3 DNA is TGTGCCAGCAGCTTAGCAAGACAGCCCCAGCATTTT. As protein: CASSLARQPQHF. This sequence joins TRBV7-8 and TRBJ1-5; D is undetermined. The CDR3 contains 12 residues. Germline V gene data show CDR1 as SGHVS and CDR2 as FQNEAQ. Between the trimmed V and J ends, which lost 0 bases and 7 bases, there was a span of 4 bases.

Turning to this clonotype: A single base separates this from a much larger clone, so it may be a read error. The chain couples TRBV3-1 to TRBJ1-1; D ambiguous. Germline CDR1 reads LGHDT; CDR2 reads YNNKEL (reference sequence). The CDR3 runs to 18 residues. Written as DNA, the CDR3 is TGTGCCAGCAGCCAAGAACGGCGGAGCCCGTGGGAATGGACTGAAGCTTACTTT. Translating gives CASSQERRSPWEWTEAYF.

This chain connects TRBV7-8 to TRBJ1-5, with unresolved D. The CDR3 is 17 amino acids. Trimming took 3 bases from V and 1 from J, leaving 16 bases between them. CDR1 is SGHVS, CDR2 FQNEAQ, per germline. The CDR3 sequence: CASSLSFRGTSNQPQHF. DNA for the CDR3: TGTGCCAGCAGCTTGAGTTTCCGGGGTACGAGCAATCAGCCCCAGCATTTT.

This chain uses TRBV4-2 with TRBJ2-2; tentatively, D is TRBD2 (5 bases). Germline values: CDR1 LGHNA, CDR2 YNFKEQ. The CDR3 sequence is 14 residues long. V lost 2 bases to trimming and J lost 7 bases, with 11 bases between them. CDR3 amino acids: CASSQFSAGGELFF. The CDR3 coding sequence is TGTGCCAGCAGCCAATTTAGCGCGGGCGGGGAGCTGTTTTTT.

This clonotype was picked up many times. The chain joins TRBV10-3 to TRBJ1-6; D ambiguous. Deletions cut 7 bases from V and 8 bases from J, with 15 bases between. The CDR3 is 14 amino acids. CDR1 is ENHRY, CDR2 SYGVKD, per germline. For the CDR3, the DNA is TGTGCCATCACCGATGGAGGATGGGATTCACCCCTCCACTTT. Translation: CAITDGGWDSPLHF.

V gene TRBV10-3 combines with J gene TRBJ2-5; D unresolved. Germline V gives CDR1 ENHRY, CDR2 SYGVKD. V was pared by 8 bases and J by 7 bases, with 14 bases between. This CDR3 has 12 amino acids. CDR3 bases: TGTGCCATCGCTAGGGATTCTGTGACCCAGTACTTC. Protein: CAIARDSVTQYF.

The table lists this clonotype with many counts. CDR3 loop: CASSLPGTGRNEQFF. The CDR3 DNA follows: TGTGCCAGCAGTTTACCCGGGACAGGGAGGAATGAGCAGTTCTTC. This chain connects TRBV28 to TRBJ2-1; TRBD1 aligns across 9 bases. Germline CDR1 and CDR2: MDHEN and SYDVKM. V trimming: 2 bases; J trimming: 7 bases; junction bases outside the gene matches: 6. The CDR3 is 15 amino acids.

This clonotype was seen ten or more times. The chain is built from TRBV6-1 and TRBJ1-1; 7 positions agree with TRBD1. The V and J ends lost 7 bases and 4 bases, in that order; junction bases with no gene match: 6. This CDR3 is 13 amino acids long. Germline CDR1 and CDR2: MNHNS and SASEGT. The CDR3 DNA reads TGTGCCAGCACTCTGACAGGGTCCACTGAAGCTTTCTTT. It is translated as CASTLTGSTEAFF.

V and J are TRBV9 and TRBJ2-7, with D tentatively TRBD1 (6 bases). The V end lost 3 bases, the J end lost 3 bases, and 13 bases lay between the germline ends. CDR1 is SGDLS, CDR2 YYNGEE, per germline. The CDR3 consists of 14 residues. The CDR3 is CASSAATGIYEQYF. CDR3 DNA: TGTGCCAGCAGCGCCGCTACAGGGATCTACGAGCAGTACTTC.

The V gene is TRBV19, the J gene TRBJ2-7, with D uncertain. Germline CDR1 reads LNHDA; CDR2 reads SQIVND (reference sequence). The CDR3 runs 13 residues. V lost 1 base, J lost 3 bases, and 7 bases lay in between. The CDR3 protein is CASSIAGNYEQYF. The CDR3 nucleotides read TGTGCCAGTAGTATAGCGGGTAACTACGAGCAGTACTTC.

This clonotype was seen many times. This rearrangement joins TRBV29-1 to TRBJ2-1; no clear D gene. V lost 0 bases, J lost 10 bases, and 25 bases lay in between. Germline V gene data show CDR1 as SQVTM and CDR2 as ANQGSEA. CDR3 length: 17 amino acids. The CDR3 spells CSVEDGSLLQWEGEQFF. The CDR3 DNA reads TGCAGCGTTGAAGATGGTAGTCTTCTCCAATGGGAAGGAGAGCAGTTCTTC.

Many counts were recorded for this clonotype. CDR3 sequence reads: CAGAAILGGYTF. CDR3 DNA: TGTGCAGGGGCGGCTATCCTCGGTGGCTACACCTTC. V gene TRBV2 combines with J gene TRBJ1-2, with D possibly TRBD1 on 5 matching bases. CDR3 length equals 12 residues. From germline, CDR1 is SNHLY and CDR2 FYNNEI.

This sequence joins TRBV19 and TRBJ2-7; TRBD1 matches 8 bases. Trimming at V came to 4 bases and at J to 1 base, leaving 6 bases not matched to a gene. The germline CDR1 and CDR2 sequences are LNHDA and SQIVND (reference sequence). The CDR3 covers 15 residues. CDR3 protein: CASSRPGQESYEQYF. CDR3 sequence (DNA): TGTGCCAGTAGTAGGCCGGGACAGGAATCCTACGAGCAGTACTTC.

This clonotype was seen many times. The V call is TRBV20-1, the J call TRBJ2-7, with 7 bases aligning to TRBD1. J was trimmed by 5 bases and V by 6 bases; bases with no gene match: 7. Germline V gene sequence: CDR1 DFQATT, CDR2 SNEGSKA (reference sequence). The CDR3 has 12 residues. The CDR3 DNA follows: TGCAGTGCACGACAGGGAAGCCACGAGCAGTACTTC. Its protein product is CSARQGSHEQYF.

This chain uses TRBV10-2 with TRBJ1-1; tentatively, D is TRBD1 (6 bases). V lost 6 bases and J lost 1, with 15 bases in between. This CDR3 is 15 amino acids long. Germline assignment: CDR1 WSHSY and CDR2 SAAADI. The CDR3, as DNA: TGCGCCAGCAGACTGTCCGGGACACCGAACACTGAAGCTTTCTTT. Translation gives CASRLSGTPNTEAFF.

This rearrangement joins TRBV27 to TRBJ2-1; D perhaps matches TRBD2 (6 bases). Germline values: CDR1 MNHEY, CDR2 SMNVEV (reference sequence). V was trimmed by 0 bases and J by 8 bases, leaving 11 bases between them. This CDR3 has 14 amino acids. This CDR3 is CASSLSEGRDEQFF. CDR3 DNA sequence: TGTGCCAGCAGTTTATCGGAGGGAAGGGATGAGCAGTTCTTC.

This clonotype was seen a handful of times. The rearrangement joins TRBV12-3 or TRBV12-4 to TRBJ2-1, with 7 bases fitting TRBD2. Unmatched junction bases numbered 5, after V lost 7 bases and J lost 8 bases. The length of the CDR3 is 12 residues. The CDR3 DNA reads TGTGCCAGCACCAACCTAGCGGATGAGCAGTTCTTC. Protein product: CASTNLADEQFF.